This TCR beta chain was obtained from a study of blood T cells in healthy people across ages. Study-level results: In long-lived donors, naive CD4+ cell counts and diversity exceeded those of aged donors.

Each sample gave at least 7 million isolated PBMCs. It was with a sample-barcoded 5' primer and a J-beta primer mix that a second PCR of roughly 6 to 12 cycles was run. The template-switch adaptor, which had 12 random nucleotides, put a tag on each cDNA molecule. Every sample gave at least 3 million paired-end reads containing CDR3. TCRdb called the 5' RACE reads again in MiXCR, with one record for every CDR3 protein. The sample lists about 1.1 million distinct CDR3 sequences, 35% to 40% seen once, with around 13% in the top ten. For this clonotype: Its antigen is not identified.

The CDR3 is 16 residues long. V shed 3 bases, J shed 6 bases, and the junction held 9 bases outside the gene matches. The V call is TRBV12-3 or TRBV12-4, the J call TRBJ2-3; TRBD2 agrees at 10 bases. The specimen sequenced was blood. The receptor was isolated from a man aged 18-30 years in good health. The CDR3 nucleotides are TGTGCCAGCAGTTTCCCAACGCTAGCGGGGGCGGATACGCAGTATTTT. It translates to CASSFPTLAGADTQYF.